The clone carrying this T cell receptor (beta chain) was observed a few times. This entry comes from a study of cytomegalovirus exposure and HLA in healthy donors. The CDR3 runs to 15 residues. Germline V gene lookup returns CDR1 SGHDT and CDR2 YYEEEE. J was trimmed by 8 bases and V by 3 bases; bases with no gene match: 11. A multiplex PCR was run with 60 Vbeta primers and 13 Jbeta primers. Profiling relied on immunoSEQ multiplex PCR, and the TCRdb table lists in-frame clones only, not all of them. The data show 95,000 or so clones, with around 86% seen just once and approximately 4% held by the top ten.

What was sequenced was PBMCs. V gene TRBV5-6 combines with J gene TRBJ1-2; 9 bases align to TRBD1. The clonotype comes from a woman in her 70s in good health and CMV-seropositive. The CDR3 sequence is CASSSNFGQGQGYTF. In DNA, the CDR3 is TGTGCCAGCAGCTCAAACTTTGGACAGGGGCAGGGCTACACCTTC. Complete variable domain (other parts from reference TRBV5-6 and TRBJ1-2): DAGVTQSPTHLIKTRGQQVTLRCSPKSGHDTVSWYQQALGQGPQFIFQYYEEEERQRGNFPDRFSGHQFPNYSSELNVNALLLGDSALYLCASSSNFGQGQGYTFGSGTRLTVV.